A selection of T cell receptor beta chains follows, all from one sample in a study of identical twins. TCRdb independently ran MiXCR on the 5' RACE reads; one entry per CDR3 protein. Among 570,000 or so distinct CDR3 sequences, approximately 9.6% were seen once, and the ten largest hold roughly 3%. This same sample was also taken into another study, of yellow fever vaccine responses in identical twins.

Source material: PBMCs. The receptors stem from a woman younger than 30 in good health. The CDR3 runs from the conserved cysteine through the conserved F or W. D genes are given only for firm matches. Expanded clones are given a class, and other clones once, few, many or no size at all.

TRBV29-1	few	NA	TRBJ1-2	TGCAGCGTTGAACTGGGAAGATATGGCTACACCTTC	CSVELGRYGYTF
TRBV2	NA	NA	TRBJ2-7	TGTGCCAGCAGTGTCAGGATGACCTACGAGCAGTACTTC	CASSVRMTYEQYF
TRBV12-3/TRBV12-4	many	NA	TRBJ1-5	TGTGCCAGCAGTTTCTCGGGGGCCTCCAATCAGCCCCAGCATTTT	CASSFSGASNQPQHF
TRBV3-1	NA	NA	TRBJ1-5	TGTGCCAGCAGCCAAGCCGCCGGGACGGACAATCAGCCCCAGCATTTT	CASSQAAGTDNQPQHF
TRBV20-1	NA	NA	TRBJ1-2	TGCAGTGCTAGAGATCTTCGGTCTTATGGCTACACCTTC	CSARDLRSYGYTF
TRBV5-5	many	NA	TRBJ2-7	TGTGCCAGCAGCTTCCAGGCATTCACCTACGAGCAGTACTTC	CASSFQAFTYEQYF
TRBV10-3	many	NA	TRBJ2-3	TGTGCCACGAAACAGGAGGCCGATACGCAGTATTTT	CATKQEADTQYF
TRBV12-3/TRBV12-4	NA	TRBD1	TRBJ1-2	TGTGCCAGCAGTTCCCCAGGGGGCGTCTATGGCTACACCTTC	CASSSPGGVYGYTF
TRBV6-2/TRBV6-3	few	TRBD2	TRBJ2-2	TGTGCCAGCAGCCCCCCGAGGACTAGCATTACCGGGGAGCTGTTTTTT	CASSPPRTSITGELFF
TRBV12-3/TRBV12-4	few	TRBD2	TRBJ2-2	TGTGCCAGCTGTCGGACTAGCGGGGTTTCGAACACCGGGGAGCTGTTTTTT	CASCRTSGVSNTGELFF
TRBV7-2	NA	NA	TRBJ2-1	TGTGCCAGCAGCTTAGCGGCGGAGTACAATGAGCAGTTCTTC	CASSLAAEYNEQFF
TRBV20-1	NA	NA	TRBJ2-7	TGCAGTGCTAGGATGGACCACGAGCAGTACTTC	CSARMDHEQYF
TRBV7-8	few	TRBD2	TRBJ2-3	TGTGCCAGCAGCCCCAAGTGGCTAGCGGGGGGCACAGATACGCAGTATTTT	CASSPKWLAGGTDTQYF
TRBV6-1	few	NA	TRBJ1-5	TGTGCCAGCAGTCCTTATATACAGGGCGATGACAATCAGCCCCAGCATTTT	CASSPYIQGDDNQPQHF
TRBV11-2	NA	TRBD2	TRBJ2-3	TGTGCCAGCAGCTTAGTTGCTAGCGGGAGACTCTACACAGATACGCAGTATTTT	CASSLVASGRLYTDTQYF
TRBV5-1	few	NA	TRBJ1-1	TGCGCCAGCAGCATTAGGACCCTGGGCGACACTGAAGCTTTCTTT	CASSIRTLGDTEAFF
TRBV3-1	NA	NA	TRBJ2-6	TGTGCCAGCAGCCAGGCGGGGCCCTCTGGGGCCAACGTCCTGACTTTC	CASSQAGPSGANVLTF
TRBV20-1	NA	TRBD1	TRBJ2-7	TGCAGTGCTTCCGGGACAGCCCACGAGCAGTACTTC	CSASGTAHEQYF
TRBV7-9	NA	NA	TRBJ2-7	TGTGCCAGCAGCAAGGGGGGGAGCTCCTACGAGCAGTACTTC	CASSKGGSSYEQYF
TRBV6-5	many	NA	TRBJ1-4	TGTGCCAGCAGTTACTCGGATCCTTTTCTTTCTGAAAAACTGTTTTTT	CASSYSDPFLSEKLFF
TRBV7-3	NA	NA	TRBJ2-2	TGTGCCAGCAGTTCGACATTCACCGGGGAGCTGTTTTTT	CASSSTFTGELFF
TRBV9	few	NA	TRBJ2-2	TGTGCCAGCAGCGTAGGTGGGGGGAGCACCGGGGAGCTGTTTTTT	CASSVGGGSTGELFF
TRBV5-1	NA	NA	TRBJ2-5	TGCGCCAGCAGGGTGTCGGCAGACCAAGAGACCCAGTACTTC	CASRVSADQETQYF
TRBV20-1	few	NA	TRBJ2-2	TGCAGTGCTAGTAGGTTAGAGAACACCGGGGAGCTGTTTTTT	CSASRLENTGELFF
TRBV7-8	few	TRBD2	TRBJ2-2	TGTGCCAGCAGCCCCTGGGATGCTAGCGGGGTCACCGGGGAGCTGTTTTTT	CASSPWDASGVTGELFF
TRBV12-5	NA	NA	TRBJ1-1	TGTGCTAGTGGTTTGGTACCTGGCACTGAAGCTTTCTTT	CASGLVPGTEAFF
TRBV28	many	NA	TRBJ2-1	TGTGCCAGCAGTTTGGGTACAGGGATTTGGGAGCAGTTCTTC	CASSLGTGIWEQFF
TRBV5-1	many	NA	TRBJ1-1	TGCGCCAGCAGCTTGGACTCGGCGGGGATCACTGAAGCTTTCTTT	CASSLDSAGITEAFF
TRBV23-1	NA	TRBD2	TRBJ2-5	TGCGCCAGCAGTCACGTGCTGGCGGGAGGGCCGATGGAAGAGACCCAGTACTTC	CASSHVLAGGPMEETQYF
TRBV5-6	few	TRBD1	TRBJ1-3	TGTGCCAGCAGCTTGACGGGGGACAGCTTCTCTGGAAACACCATATATTTT	CASSLTGDSFSGNTIYF
TRBV20-1	many	NA	TRBJ2-7	TGCAGTGCTAGAGGGGGAGCCTACGAGCAGTACTTC	CSARGGAYEQYF
TRBV6-2/TRBV6-3	NA	TRBD1	TRBJ2-7	TGTGCCAGCAGTTACCAGGGACAGGGGTTCGAGCAGTACTTC	CASSYQGQGFEQYF
TRBV27	NA	NA	TRBJ2-3	TGTGCCAGCAGTAGGGGGGAGTGGATGACAGATACGCAGTATTTT	CASSRGEWMTDTQYF
TRBV4-1	few	TRBD2	TRBJ2-3	TGCGCCAGCAGCCAGGGACTAGCGGACACAGATACGCAGTATTTT	CASSQGLADTDTQYF
TRBV12-3/TRBV12-4	many	NA	TRBJ2-7	TGTGCCAGCAGTTTCGGGAACTCCTACGAGCAGTACTTC	CASSFGNSYEQYF
TRBV18	NA	NA	TRBJ2-7	TGTGCCAGCTCACCCCCCGGGCGCGGTGGGTCCGAGCAGTACTTC	CASSPPGRGGSEQYF
TRBV4-2	few	TRBD2	TRBJ2-1	TGTGCCAGCAGCCAAGATGTACTAGCGGGAATCCTACGTTCCTACAATGAGCAGTTCTTC	CASSQDVLAGILRSYNEQFF
TRBV11-2	NA	TRBD2	TRBJ2-5	TGTGCCAGCAGTCCTAGCGGGGGGTTGGAGACCCAGTACTTC	CASSPSGGLETQYF
TRBV6-2/TRBV6-3	many	TRBD2	TRBJ2-3	TGTGCCAGCAGGGGACTAGCGGGATCGCAGTATTTT	CASRGLAGSQYF
TRBV6-5	NA	TRBD1	TRBJ1-1	TGTGCCAGCAGTTACGCGGGACAGGGGGACACTGAAGCTTTCTTT	CASSYAGQGDTEAFF
TRBV10-2	few	NA	TRBJ2-7	TGCGCCAGTGGGACGAACGAGCAGTACTTC	CASGTNEQYF
TRBV27	NA	TRBD1	TRBJ1-2	TGTGCCAGCAGTTTAACGGCAGGGGGTGAATATGGCTACACCTTC	CASSLTAGGEYGYTF
TRBV29-1	NA	TRBD1	TRBJ2-6	TGCAGCGTTAACAGGGGGTCTGGGGCCAACGTCCTGACTTTC	CSVNRGSGANVLTF
TRBV6-1	many	NA	TRBJ2-1	TGTGCCAGCAGTCTGGGATCCAAGTCGCCCAGTGAGCAGTTCTTC	CASSLGSKSPSEQFF
TRBV29-1	many	NA	TRBJ2-6	TGCAACGAAACATCAGGGCCGACTGGGGCCAACGTCCTGACTTTC	CNETSGPTGANVLTF
TRBV5-6	many	NA	TRBJ2-1	TGTGCCAGCAGCTTGGCCATTTCAAATGAGCAGTTCTTC	CASSLAISNEQFF
TRBV27	many	NA	TRBJ2-1	TGTGCCAGCAGGGTGGGGGTTCGCCCCTACAATGAGCAGTTCTTC	CASRVGVRPYNEQFF
TRBV7-8	few	NA	TRBJ2-5	TGTGCCAGCAGCTTATTACCCCCGGGGGTAGAGACCCAGTACTTC	CASSLLPPGVETQYF
TRBV18	NA	NA	TRBJ2-6	TGTGCCAGCTCACCTCCCACCGGGGCGGCTGGGGCCAACGTCCTGACTTTC	CASSPPTGAAGANVLTF
TRBV3-1	NA	NA	TRBJ2-1	TGTGCCAGCAGCCAAGATCGGAGGACAGGACTACACAATGAGCAGTTCTTC	CASSQDRRTGLHNEQFF
TRBV28	NA	NA	TRBJ1-2	TGTGCCAGCAGGGAGGGGACGGCGAGCTATGGCTACACCTTC	CASREGTASYGYTF
TRBV10-3	few	TRBD1	TRBJ2-5	TGTGCCGTGAGGACAGGGGTACGAGAGACCCAGTACTTC	CAVRTGVRETQYF
TRBV20-1	few	TRBD1	TRBJ2-7	TGCAGTGTCGGACAGGGTGGGGGCTCCTACGAGCAGTACTTC	CSVGQGGGSYEQYF